One T cell receptor beta chain is described in this entry. The junction does not match germline at one end; this may be a read error. The data were obtained in a study of blood T cell repertoires in COVID-19. In the study overall: COVID-19 samples, acute and convalescent, were from the United States, Italy and Spain. The cDNA or gDNA used as material had been derived from T cells, B-cell-depleted T cells, or PBMCs.

As processed by the authors: Scientists estimated how many nucleated cells there were by amplifying reference gene primers. The repertoire was sequenced with immunoSEQ multiplex PCR; TCRdb's copy has only in-frame clones and lacks some. That table gives V, J and clone size, and the DNA gave D and trimming. The sample shows hundreds of thousands of clones, around nine tenths of them seen only once. The Seattle patients joined while their infection was active and were tracked longitudinally afterward. The CDR3 is 12 residues long. CDR1 MDHEN and CDR2 SYDVKM come from the germline V gene. The receptor comes from a woman in her 30s with COVID-19, enrolled during active disease. V and J are TRBV28 and TRBJ2-7; 8 bases align to TRBD1. Sequenced: peripheral blood. As DNA, the CDR3 is TGTGCCAGCAGTTTACTCGACAGGGGTTGCGACTTC. This codes for CASSLLDRGCDF.